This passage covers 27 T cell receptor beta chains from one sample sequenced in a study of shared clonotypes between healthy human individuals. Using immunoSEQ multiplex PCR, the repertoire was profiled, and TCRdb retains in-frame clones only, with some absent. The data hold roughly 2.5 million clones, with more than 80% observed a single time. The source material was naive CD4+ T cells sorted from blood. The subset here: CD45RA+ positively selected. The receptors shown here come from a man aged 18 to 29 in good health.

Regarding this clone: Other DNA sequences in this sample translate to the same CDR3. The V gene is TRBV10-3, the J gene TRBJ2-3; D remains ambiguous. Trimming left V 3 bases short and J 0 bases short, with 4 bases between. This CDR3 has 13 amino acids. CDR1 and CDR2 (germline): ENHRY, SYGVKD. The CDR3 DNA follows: TGTGCCATCAGTGAAGGGAGCACAGATACGCAGTATTTT. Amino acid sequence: CAISEGSTDTQYF.

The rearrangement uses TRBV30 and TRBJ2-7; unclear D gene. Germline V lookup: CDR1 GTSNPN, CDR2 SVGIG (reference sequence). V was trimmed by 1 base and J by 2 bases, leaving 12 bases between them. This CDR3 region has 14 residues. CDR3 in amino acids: CAWSANRATYEQYF. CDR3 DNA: TGTGCCTGGAGTGCAAACAGAGCCACCTACGAGCAGTACTTC.

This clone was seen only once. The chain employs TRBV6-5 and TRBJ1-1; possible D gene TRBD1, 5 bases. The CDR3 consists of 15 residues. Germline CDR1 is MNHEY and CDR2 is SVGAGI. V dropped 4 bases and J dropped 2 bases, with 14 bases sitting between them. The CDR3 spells CASSFDGGDNTEAFF. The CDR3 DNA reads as TGTGCCAGCAGTTTCGACGGGGGGGACAACACTGAAGCTTTCTTT.

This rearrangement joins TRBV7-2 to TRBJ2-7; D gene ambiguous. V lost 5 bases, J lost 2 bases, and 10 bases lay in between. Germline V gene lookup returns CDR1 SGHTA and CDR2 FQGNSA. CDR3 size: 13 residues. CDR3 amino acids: CASSKQNTYEQYF. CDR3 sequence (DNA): TGTGCCAGCAGCAAACAGAATACCTACGAGCAGTACTTC.

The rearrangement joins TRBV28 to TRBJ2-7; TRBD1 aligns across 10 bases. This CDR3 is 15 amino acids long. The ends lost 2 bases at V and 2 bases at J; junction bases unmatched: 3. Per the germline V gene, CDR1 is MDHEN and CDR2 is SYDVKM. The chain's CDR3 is CASSLGTGVTYEQYF. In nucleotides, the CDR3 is TGTGCCAGCAGTTTAGGGACAGGGGTTACCTACGAGCAGTACTTC.

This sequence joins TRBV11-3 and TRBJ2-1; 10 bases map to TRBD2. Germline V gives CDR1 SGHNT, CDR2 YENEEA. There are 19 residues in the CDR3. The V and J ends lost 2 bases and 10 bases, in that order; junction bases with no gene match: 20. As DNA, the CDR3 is TGTGCCAGCAGCTTATCTCCCGAGCGGGGGGGCGCCAACCCTCGGGAGCAGTTCTTC. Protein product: CASSLSPERGGANPREQFF.

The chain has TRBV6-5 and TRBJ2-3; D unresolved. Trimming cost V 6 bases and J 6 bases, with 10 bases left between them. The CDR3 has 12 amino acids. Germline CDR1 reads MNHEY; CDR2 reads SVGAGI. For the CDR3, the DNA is TGTGCCAGCAGCCAACAAAGGGATACGCAGTATTTT. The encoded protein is CASSQQRDTQYF.

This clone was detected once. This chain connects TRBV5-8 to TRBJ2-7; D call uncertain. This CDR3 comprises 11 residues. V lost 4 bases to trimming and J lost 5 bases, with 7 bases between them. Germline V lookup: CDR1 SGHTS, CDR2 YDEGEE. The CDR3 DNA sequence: TGTGCCAGCAGCCTATTTGACGAGCAGTACTTC. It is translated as CASSLFDEQYF.

CDR3 bases: TGTGCCAGCTCACCTGGACTAGCGGGAGGGGATGAGCAGTTCTTC. Amino acid sequence: CASSPGLAGGDEQFF. V usage is TRBV18 and J usage is TRBJ2-1; 15 bases align to TRBD2. CDR3 size: 15 residues. V shed 3 bases, J shed 8 bases, and the junction held 2 bases outside the gene matches. Germline CDR1 and CDR2: KGHSH and LQKENI.

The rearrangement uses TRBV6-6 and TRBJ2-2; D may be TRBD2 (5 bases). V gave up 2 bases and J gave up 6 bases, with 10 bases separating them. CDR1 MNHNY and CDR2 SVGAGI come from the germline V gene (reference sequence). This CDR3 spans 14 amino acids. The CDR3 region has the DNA TGTGCCAGCAGTTACAAACGGGGATCCGGGGAGCTGTTTTTT. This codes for CASSYKRGSGELFF.

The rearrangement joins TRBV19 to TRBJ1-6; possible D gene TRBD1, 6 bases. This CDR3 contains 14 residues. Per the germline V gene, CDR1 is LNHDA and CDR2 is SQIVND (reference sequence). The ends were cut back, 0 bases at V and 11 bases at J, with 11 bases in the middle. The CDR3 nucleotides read TGTGCCAGTAGTATAGAAGGGGGTGAGGCACCCCTCCACTTT. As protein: CASSIEGGEAPLHF.

CDR3 sequence (DNA): TGTGCCAGTAGTATGGAAGGGACTGGAAACACCATATATTTT. Its protein product is CASSMEGTGNTIYF. The chain is built from TRBV19 and TRBJ1-3, with unresolved D. V dropped 3 bases and J dropped 2 bases, with 8 bases sitting between them. The germline V gene encodes CDR1 LNHDA and CDR2 SQIVND (reference sequence). The CDR3 consists of 14 residues.

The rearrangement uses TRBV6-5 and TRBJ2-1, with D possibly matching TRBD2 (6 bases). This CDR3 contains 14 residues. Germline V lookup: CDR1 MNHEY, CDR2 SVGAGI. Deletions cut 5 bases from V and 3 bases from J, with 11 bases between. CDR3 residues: CASSREYGYNEQFF. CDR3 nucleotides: TGTGCCAGCAGTCGGGAGTACGGCTACAATGAGCAGTTCTTC.

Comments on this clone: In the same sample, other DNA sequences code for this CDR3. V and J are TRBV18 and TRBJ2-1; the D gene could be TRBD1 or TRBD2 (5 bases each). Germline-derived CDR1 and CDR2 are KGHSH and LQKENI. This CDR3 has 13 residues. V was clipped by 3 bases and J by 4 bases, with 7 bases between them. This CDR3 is CASSPGAYNEQFF. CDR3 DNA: TGTGCCAGCTCACCCGGGGCTTACAATGAGCAGTTCTTC. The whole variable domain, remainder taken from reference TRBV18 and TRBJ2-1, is NAGVMQNPRHLVRRRGQEARLRCSPMKGHSHVYWYRQLPEEGLKFMVYLQKENIIDESGMPKERFSAEFPKEGPSILRIQQVVRGDSAAYFCASSPGAYNEQFFGPGTRLTVL.

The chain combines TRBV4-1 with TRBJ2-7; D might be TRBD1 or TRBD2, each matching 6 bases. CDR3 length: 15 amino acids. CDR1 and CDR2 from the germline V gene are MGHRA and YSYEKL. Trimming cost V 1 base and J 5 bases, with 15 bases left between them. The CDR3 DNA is TGCGCCAGCAGCCAAGGGGGGGCCAGAAGAAACGAGCAGTACTTC. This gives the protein CASSQGGARRNEQYF.

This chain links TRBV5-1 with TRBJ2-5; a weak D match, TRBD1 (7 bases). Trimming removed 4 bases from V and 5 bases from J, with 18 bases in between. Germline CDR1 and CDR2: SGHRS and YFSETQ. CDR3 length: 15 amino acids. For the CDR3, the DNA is TGCGCCAGCAGCCCCCTGACAGGGACTTGGGAGACCCAGTACTTC. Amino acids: CASSPLTGTWETQYF.

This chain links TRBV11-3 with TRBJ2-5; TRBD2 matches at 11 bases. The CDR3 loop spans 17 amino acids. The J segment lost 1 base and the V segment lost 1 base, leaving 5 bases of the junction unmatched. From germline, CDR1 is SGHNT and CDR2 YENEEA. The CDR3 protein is CASSLGLLAGGQETQYF. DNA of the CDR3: TGTGCCAGCAGCTTAGGGCTTCTAGCGGGGGGCCAAGAGACCCAGTACTTC.

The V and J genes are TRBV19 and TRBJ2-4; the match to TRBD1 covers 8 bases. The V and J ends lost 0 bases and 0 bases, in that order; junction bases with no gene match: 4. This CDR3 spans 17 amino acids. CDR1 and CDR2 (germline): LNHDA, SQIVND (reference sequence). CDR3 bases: TGTGCCAGTAGTATAGATGGACAGGGCTTAGCCAAAAACATTCAGTACTTC. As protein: CASSIDGQGLAKNIQYF.

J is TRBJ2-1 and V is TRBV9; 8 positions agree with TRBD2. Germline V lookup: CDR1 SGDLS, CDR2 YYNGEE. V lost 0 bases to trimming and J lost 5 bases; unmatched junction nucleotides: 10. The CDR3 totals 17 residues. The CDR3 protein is CASSVGVAGFPNNEQFF. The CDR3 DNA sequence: TGTGCCAGCAGCGTAGGGGTAGCGGGGTTCCCGAACAATGAGCAGTTCTTC.

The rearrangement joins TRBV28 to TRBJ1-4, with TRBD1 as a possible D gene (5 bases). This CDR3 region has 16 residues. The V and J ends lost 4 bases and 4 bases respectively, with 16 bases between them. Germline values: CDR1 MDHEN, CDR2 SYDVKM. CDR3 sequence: CASSSRNPGINEKLFF. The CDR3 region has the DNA TGTGCCAGCAGTTCCCGTAATCCAGGGATTAATGAAAAACTGTTTTTT.

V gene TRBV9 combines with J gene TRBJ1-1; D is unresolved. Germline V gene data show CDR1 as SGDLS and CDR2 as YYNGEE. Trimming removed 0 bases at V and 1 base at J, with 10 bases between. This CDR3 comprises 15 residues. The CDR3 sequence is CASSVALETNTEAFF. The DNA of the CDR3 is TGTGCCAGCAGCGTAGCGCTAGAGACGAACACTGAAGCTTTCTTT.

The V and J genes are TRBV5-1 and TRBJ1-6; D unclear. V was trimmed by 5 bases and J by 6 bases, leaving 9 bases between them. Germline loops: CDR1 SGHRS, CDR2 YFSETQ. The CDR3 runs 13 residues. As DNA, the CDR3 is TGCGCCAGCAGTCAGGATCCTAATTCACCCCTCCACTTT. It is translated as CASSQDPNSPLHF.

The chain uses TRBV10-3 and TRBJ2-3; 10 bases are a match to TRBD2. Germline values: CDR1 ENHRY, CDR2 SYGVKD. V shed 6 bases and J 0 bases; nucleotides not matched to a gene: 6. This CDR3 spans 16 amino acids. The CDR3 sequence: CAISVLAGQSTDTQYF. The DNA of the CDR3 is TGTGCCATCAGCGTACTAGCGGGACAAAGCACAGATACGCAGTATTTT.

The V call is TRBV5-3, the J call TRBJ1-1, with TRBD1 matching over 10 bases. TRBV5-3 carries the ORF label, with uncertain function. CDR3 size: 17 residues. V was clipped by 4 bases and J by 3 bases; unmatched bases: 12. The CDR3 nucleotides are TGTGCCAGAAGCCCAACCCGGGACAGGGGTCGCGACACTGAAGCTTTCTTT. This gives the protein CARSPTRDRGRDTEAFF.

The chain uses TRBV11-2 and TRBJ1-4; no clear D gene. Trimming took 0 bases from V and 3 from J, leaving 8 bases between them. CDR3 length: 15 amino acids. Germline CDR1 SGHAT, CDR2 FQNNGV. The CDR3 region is CASSLDGRSNEKLFF. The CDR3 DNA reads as TGTGCCAGCAGCTTAGATGGGAGATCTAATGAAAAACTGTTTTTT.

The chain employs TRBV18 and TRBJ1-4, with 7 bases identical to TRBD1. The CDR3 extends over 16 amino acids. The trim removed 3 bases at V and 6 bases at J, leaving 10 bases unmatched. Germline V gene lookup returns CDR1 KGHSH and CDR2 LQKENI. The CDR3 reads CASSPQGWDRDEKLFF. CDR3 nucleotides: TGTGCCAGCTCACCCCAAGGGTGGGACAGAGATGAAAAACTGTTTTTT.

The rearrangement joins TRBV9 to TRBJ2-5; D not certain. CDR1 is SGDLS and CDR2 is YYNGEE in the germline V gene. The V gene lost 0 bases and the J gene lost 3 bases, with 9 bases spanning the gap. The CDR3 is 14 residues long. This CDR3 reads CASSVGADKETQYF. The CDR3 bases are TGTGCCAGCAGCGTAGGGGCGGATAAAGAGACCCAGTACTTC.